This is a list of T cell receptor beta chains from one sample in a study of blood T cells in healthy people across ages. TCRdb itself ran the 5' RACE reads through MiXCR, one entry per CDR3 protein. The data contain 650,000 to 1,000,000 distinct CDR3 sequences, around 36% of them singletons. Input material: blood. The receptors derive from a man aged 18 to 29 in good health. CDR3s include the opening cysteine and the closing phenylalanine or tryptophan. The order of the fields is J gene, clone size, D gene, V gene, CDR3 protein, CDR3 DNA. A D gene is named only where the DNA matches it firmly. Clone size is stated in some rows and not others, as once, few, many or a class when expanded.

>TRBJ1-2|-|TRBD1|TRBV12-3/TRBV12-4
CASSSASKNRDRGGYTF
TGTGCCAGCAGTTCCGCCTCAAAGAACCGGGACAGGGGTGGCTACACCTTC
>TRBJ1-5|-|-|TRBV2
CASSTPDRSNQPQHF
TGTGCCAGCAGTACCCCCGACAGGAGTAATCAGCCCCAGCATTTT
>TRBJ2-7|once|TRBD2|TRBV9
CASSESLGTTYNEQYF
TGTGCCAGCAGCGAAAGCCTGGGGACTACATACAATGAGCAGTACTTC
>TRBJ1-1|-|-|TRBV29-1
CSVDSVGETEAFF
TGCAGCGTTGACTCGGTTGGGGAGACTGAAGCTTTCTTT
>TRBJ2-1|many|-|TRBV5-1
CASSSLADSYNEQFF
TGCGCCAGCAGCTCCTTAGCTGATTCCTACAATGAGCAGTTCTTC
>TRBJ2-6|-|-|TRBV4-3
CASSQEPLSGANVLTF
TGCGCCAGCAGCCAAGAACCCCTCTCTGGGGCCAACGTCCTGACTTTC
>TRBJ1-5|-|-|TRBV12-3/TRBV12-4
CASRRGTYNQPQHF
TGTGCCAGCAGACGGGGGACATACAATCAGCCCCAGCATTTT
>TRBJ2-3|-|-|TRBV2
CAGTPGALTDTQYF
TGTGCCGGGACTCCGGGGGCCCTCACAGATACGCAGTATTTT
>TRBJ1-5|-|-|TRBV6-6
CASTPQGEGNQPQHF
TGTGCCAGCACCCCACAGGGAGAGGGCAATCAGCCCCAGCATTTT
>TRBJ2-7|few|-|TRBV29-1
CSVEANRGGSEQYF
TGCAGCGTTGAAGCCAACAGGGGAGGATCCGAGCAGTACTTC
>TRBJ2-7|-|-|TRBV4-3
CASSPLRGNYEQYF
TGCGCCAGCAGCCCCCTAAGGGGCAACTACGAGCAGTACTTC
>TRBJ1-1|-|-|TRBV7-2
CASLGKGIRTEAFF
TGTGCCAGCCTCGGGAAGGGGATTCGAACTGAAGCTTTCTTT
>TRBJ2-1|many|-|TRBV29-1
CSLWGAEHNEQFF
TGCAGCTTGTGGGGGGCAGAACACAATGAGCAGTTCTTC
>TRBJ2-7|-|-|TRBV7-9
CASSLVTLDSSYEQYF
TGTGCCAGCAGCTTAGTCACTTTAGACAGCTCCTACGAGCAGTACTTC
>TRBJ2-7|-|-|TRBV10-3
CAISDPHDYEQYF
TGTGCCATCAGTGACCCCCATGACTACGAGCAGTACTTC
>TRBJ2-5|few|TRBD2|TRBV12-3/TRBV12-4
CASGYSGGREKTQYF
TGTGCCAGTGGCTATAGCGGGGGTCGCGAAAAGACCCAGTACTTC
>TRBJ2-1|-|-|TRBV12-3/TRBV12-4
CASRLGESSYNEQFF
TGTGCCAGCAGGTTAGGGGAAAGCTCCTACAATGAGCAGTTCTTC
>TRBJ2-5|-|TRBD2|TRBV12-3/TRBV12-4
CASSPSGLASETQYF
TGTGCCAGCAGTCCGAGCGGACTAGCCTCAGAGACCCAGTACTTC
>TRBJ1-1|-|-|TRBV24-1
CATRKGGVNTEAFF
TGTGCCACCCGAAAAGGAGGCGTGAACACTGAAGCTTTCTTT
>TRBJ1-2|-|-|TRBV9
CASSTTGHGYTF
TGTGCCAGCAGCACAACAGGGCATGGCTACACCTTC
>TRBJ2-5|few|TRBD1|TRBV7-2
CASSRDRKETQYF
TGTGCCAGCAGCCGGGACAGAAAAGAGACCCAGTACTTC
>TRBJ1-5|-|-|TRBV29-1
CSVVTAHSNQPQHF
TGCAGCGTTGTGACAGCTCATAGCAATCAGCCCCAGCATTTT
>TRBJ1-1|-|-|TRBV5-1
CASSFRGSGTEAFF
TGCGCCAGCAGCTTTAGGGGGTCCGGCACTGAAGCTTTCTTT
>TRBJ1-6|few|-|TRBV2
CAIAALPLHF
TGTGCCATCGCAGCCTTACCCCTCCACTTT
>TRBJ1-1|-|-|TRBV6-5
CASSYLGHTEAFF
TGTGCCAGCAGTTACTTAGGGCACACTGAAGCTTTCTTT
>TRBJ2-1|-|TRBD2|TRBV9
CASSVATGGLDEQFF
TGTGCCAGCAGCGTAGCGACGGGGGGGCTCGATGAGCAGTTCTTC
>TRBJ2-1|-|-|TRBV6-2/TRBV6-3
CASSALRDFHNEQFF
TGTGCCAGCAGTGCCCTCCGGGACTTCCACAATGAGCAGTTCTTC
>TRBJ1-2|-|-|TRBV5-6
CASSLEATANYGYTF
TGTGCCAGCAGCTTGGAGGCCACAGCTAACTATGGCTACACCTTC
>TRBJ2-1|-|-|TRBV3-1
CASSQDKRVSSYNEQFF
TGTGCCAGCAGCCAAGATAAGAGGGTCAGCTCCTACAATGAGCAGTTCTTC
>TRBJ1-6|-|-|TRBV20-1
CSARQYLGQLGSPLHF
TGCAGTGCTAGACAATATCTAGGACAGTTAGGTTCACCCCTCCACTTT
>TRBJ2-7|few|TRBD1|TRBV7-8
CASSPDGTETYEQYF
TGTGCCAGCAGCCCAGACGGGACAGAGACCTACGAGCAGTACTTC
>TRBJ2-2|few|-|TRBV6-2/TRBV6-3
CASSPHRVDTGELFF
TGTGCCAGCAGTCCCCATCGGGTGGACACCGGGGAGCTGTTTTTT
>TRBJ1-6|once|TRBD1|TRBV4-2
CASSRIGQVHSPLHF
TGTGCCAGCAGCCGAATAGGACAGGTGCATTCACCCCTCCACTTT
>TRBJ1-5|few|-|TRBV20-1
CSARDPDSNQPQHF
TGCAGTGCTAGAGATCCAGATAGCAATCAGCCCCAGCATTTT
>TRBJ2-5|few|-|TRBV3-1
CASSQDYKETQYF
TGTGCCAGCAGCCAAGATTACAAAGAGACCCAGTACTTC
>TRBJ2-5|-|TRBD1|TRBV5-1
CASSQAGTGGRETQYF
TGCGCCAGCAGCCAAGCCGGGACAGGGGGCCGGGAGACCCAGTACTTC